One and the same sample provided the 18 T cell receptor beta chains below, sequenced in a study of T cells in Graves' hyperthyroidism and ophthalmopathy. RNA transcripts gave rise to amplified TCR beta CDR3 regions. The HTBI primer set served for first-round RT-PCR of the TCR CDR3. Using its own MiXCR run on the multiplex PCR reads, TCRdb lists one record per CDR3 protein. The data hold roughly 300,000 distinct CDR3 sequences, with roughly a fifth observed a single time. Sequencing was carried out using blood. Source of these receptors: a woman aged 50 to 60 with Graves' hyperthyroidism.

This clonotype was observed a few times. The V gene is TRBV20-1, the J gene TRBJ1-1; D remains ambiguous. The CDR3 loop spans 16 amino acids. V lost 0 bases, J lost 1 base, and 15 bases lay in between. The germline CDR1 and CDR2 sequences are DFQATT and SNEGSKA (reference sequence). CDR3 sequence: CSARDLKTWRNTEAFF. CDR3 nucleotide sequence: TGCAGTGCTAGAGATCTTAAGACCTGGAGGAACACTGAAGCTTTCTTT.

The CDR3 bases are TGCGCCAGCAGCTTGGAAGGGCCGAGCTCCTACAATGAGCAGTTCTTC. This sequence encodes CASSLEGPSSYNEQFF. The chain carries TRBV5-1 and TRBJ2-1, with no clear D. This CDR3 comprises 16 residues. V was cut by 0 bases and J by 0 bases, with 10 bases left in between. CDR1 and CDR2 from the germline V gene are SGHRS and YFSETQ.

This sequence joins TRBV15 and TRBJ2-7, with D perhaps matching TRBD2 (5 bases). The V end lost 5 bases, the J end lost 6 bases, and 11 bases lay between the germline ends. Germline CDR1 is LNHNV and CDR2 is YYDKDF (reference sequence). The CDR3 covers 12 residues. CDR3 region: CATSGRESEQYF. CDR3 in DNA: TGTGCCACCAGCGGCCGGGAAAGCGAGCAGTACTTC. Combining the CDR3 with reference TRBV15 and TRBJ2-7 gives the whole variable domain DAMVIQNPRYQVTQFGKPVTLSCSQTLNHNVMYWYQQKSSQAPKLLFHYYDKDFNNEADTPDNFQSRRPNTSFCFLDIRSPGLGDTAMYLCATSGRESEQYFGPGTRLTVT.

The CDR3: CSASRTGGTEAFF. The CDR3 region has the DNA TGCAGTGCTTCCCGGACAGGGGGCACTGAAGCTTTCTTT. The chain carries TRBV20-1 and TRBJ1-1; 10 bases fit TRBD1. This CDR3 spans 13 amino acids. CDR1 is DFQATT, CDR2 SNEGSKA, per germline (reference sequence). V dropped 5 bases and J dropped 4; count of bases not matched to a gene: 4.

This clonotype was seen many times. V usage is TRBV3-1 and J usage is TRBJ2-5, with 8 positions matching TRBD2. Germline CDR1 is LGHDT and CDR2 is YNNKEL (reference sequence). With 6 bases clipped from V and 3 bases from J, the junction kept 6 bases outside the gene matches. This CDR3 contains 14 residues. For the CDR3, the DNA is TGTGCCAGCAGTCATCTAGCGGGTGAAGAGACCCAGTACTTC. It encodes CASSHLAGEETQYF.

This clonotype has ten or more counts. This chain joins TRBV6-5 and TRBJ2-1; tentatively, D is TRBD2 (6 bases). The CDR3 runs 17 residues. Germline CDR1 reads MNHEY; CDR2 reads SVGAGI. V was shortened by 1 base and J by 1 base, with 14 bases between the two germline ends. The CDR3 here is CASSYYGGGRSYNEQFF. The CDR3 DNA reads TGTGCCAGCAGTTACTACGGGGGTGGGAGATCCTACAATGAGCAGTTCTTC.

In this sample, this clonotype turned up many times. J is TRBJ2-1 and V is TRBV9; D is ambiguous. There are 17 residues in the CDR3. The ends were cut back, 5 bases at V and 7 bases at J, with 25 bases in the middle. CDR1 and CDR2 from the germline V gene are SGDLS and YYNGEE. The CDR3 bases are TGTGCCAGCAGTTCTCAAGGTAGCCTCACTCGAACGAATGAGCAGTTCTTC. Its translation: CASSSQGSLTRTNEQFF.

The rearrangement joins TRBV28 to TRBJ2-3, with D possibly matching TRBD2 (5 bases). Trimming shortened V by 6 bases and J by 4 bases, and 11 bases separated the two germline ends. This CDR3 is built from 13 residues. From germline, CDR1 is MDHEN and CDR2 SYDVKM. CDR3 in DNA: TGTGCCAGCAGCCCTCTAGCCTCAGATACGCAGTATTTT. The encoded protein is CASSPLASDTQYF.

The table lists this clonotype with many counts. V usage is TRBV6-5 and J usage is TRBJ2-2; D call uncertain. The V end was cut by 1 base, the J end by 1 base, with 10 bases between. The germline CDR1 and CDR2 sequences are MNHEY and SVGAGI. This CDR3 spans 16 amino acids. The CDR3 DNA reads as TGTGCCAGCAGTTACTTTTCCTTCCTGAACACCGGGGAGCTGTTTTTT. The encoded protein is CASSYFSFLNTGELFF.

The genes are TRBV5-1 and TRBJ2-7; TRBD1 is a possible D gene (5 bases). This CDR3 is 17 amino acids long. Germline lookup yields CDR1 SGHRS and CDR2 YFSETQ. V lost 2 bases and J lost 3, with 21 bases in between. For the CDR3, the DNA is TGCGCCAGCAGCTTCTGGGGCCTGGACAAGAAATACTACGAGCAGTACTTC. Translation: CASSFWGLDKKYYEQYF.

There are many counts of this clonotype. The chain employs TRBV7-9 and TRBJ2-3; 9 bases fit TRBD1. With V trimmed by 3 bases and J by 5 bases, 0 bases remained unmatched. CDR3 length: 13 amino acids. CDR1 is SEHNR, CDR2 FQNEAQ, per germline (reference sequence). The CDR3 region is CASSLTGGDTQYF. The DNA for the CDR3 is TGTGCCAGCAGCTTGACAGGGGGAGATACGCAGTATTTT.

This clonotype was recorded many times. This rearrangement joins TRBV30 to TRBJ1-6, with a tentative D call TRBD1 (6 bases). Germline V gene data show CDR1 as GTSNPN and CDR2 as SVGIG (reference sequence). Trimming left V 0 bases short and J 8 bases short, with 14 bases between. This CDR3 contains 15 residues. CDR3 DNA sequence: TGTGCCTGGAGTGTATCGGCAGGGGTGGATTCACCCCTCCACTTT. This encodes CAWSVSAGVDSPLHF.

Note on this clonotype: A read error may be the cause here, since a much bigger clone is one base away. This chain joins TRBV5-1 and TRBJ2-1; 12 nucleotides match TRBD1. CDR1 SGHRS and CDR2 YFSETQ come from the germline V gene. This CDR3 has 16 amino acids. The CDR3 spells CASLPGTGGSYNEQSF. Here the CDR3 DNA reads TGCGCCAGCTTACCCGGGACAGGGGGCTCCTACAATGAGCAGTCCTTC.

Comments on this clonotype: A read error is possible here, since a much larger clone lies one base away. The chain couples TRBV2 to TRBJ1-3; D call uncertain. The CDR3 loop spans 15 amino acids. Germline values: CDR1 SNHLY, CDR2 FYNNEI. V was cut by 3 bases and J by 0 bases, with 9 bases left in between. CDR3: CASSERGPSGNTIYF. CDR3 nucleotide sequence: TGTGCCAGCAGTGAGAGAGGCCCCTCTGGAAACACCATATATTTT.

This clonotype was detected many times. The gene calls are TRBV28 and TRBJ1-1; no clear D. The V end lost 6 bases, the J end lost 2 bases, and 10 bases lay between the germline ends. The CDR3 runs to 13 residues. Per the germline V gene, CDR1 is MDHEN and CDR2 is SYDVKM. DNA of the CDR3: TGTGCCAGCAGGGAGAGGTACAACACTGAAGCTTTCTTT. As protein: CASRERYNTEAFF.

CDR3 nucleotide sequence: TGTGCCAGCAGCGAGGGGCTAGCGGGGTTTCAAGAGACCCAGTACTTC. This translates into CASSEGLAGFQETQYF. The chain joins TRBV9 to TRBJ2-5; TRBD2 matches 9 bases. Germline-derived CDR1 and CDR2 are SGDLS and YYNGEE. CDR3 length: 16 residues. The V gene end was trimmed by 3 bases and the J gene end by 2 bases; junction bases not matched to a gene: 8.

This clonotype was seen repeatedly, ten times or more. The CDR3 DNA follows: TGTGCCAGCAGTGCTGGGAGGGGGACTGAAGCTTTCTTT. Translated: CASSAGRGTEAFF. The V gene is TRBV2, the J gene TRBJ1-1; D possibly corresponds to TRBD1 (6 bases). The CDR3 totals 13 residues. Germline lookup yields CDR1 SNHLY and CDR2 FYNNEI. Trimming took off 4 bases at V and 5 bases at J, with 11 bases between the two ends.

The chain employs TRBV11-2 and TRBJ2-5; D may be TRBD2 (6 bases). The germline V gene has CDR1 SGHAT and CDR2 FQNNGV. With 1 base removed from V and 4 bases from J, the gap between germline ends came to 13 bases. The CDR3 is made up of 15 amino acids. The CDR3, as DNA: TGTGCCAGCAGCTTAGTCGCCGGGACTGGAGAGACCCAGTACTTC. It is translated as CASSLVAGTGETQYF.